Described below is a single TCR beta chain sequence and its context. The data are from a study of radiotherapy plus CTLA-4 blockade in lung cancer. The assay was immunoSEQ multiplex PCR, and TCRdb's table has in-frame clones only and misses some. The sample lists over 60,000 clones, around nine tenths occurring once. The CDR3 contains 14 residues. V was cut by 6 bases and J by 0 bases, with 11 bases left in between. Germline V CDR1 and CDR2: KGHSH, LQKENI. The rearrangement uses TRBV18 and TRBJ1-1; possible D gene TRBD1, 5 bases. Here the sequenced sample was peripheral blood, taken from a patient treated with radiotherapy plus ipilimumab. This sequence originates from a human donor with non-small cell lung cancer who had stable disease on radiotherapy plus ipilimumab. This chain's CDR3 is CASSAGRMNTEAFF. The CDR3 DNA reads as TGTGCCAGCTCCGCGGGACGGATGAACACTGAAGCTTTCTTT.